This T cell receptor (beta chain) stems from a study of blood T cell repertoires in COVID-19 (dated by TCRdb to the early 2020s). Broadly, across the study: Collaborator samples came from the United States, Italy and Spain and covered acute and convalescent phases of COVID-19. The repertoires were released in a freely available public database intended as a resource for research on the immune response to SARS-CoV-2. The sample metadata nearly always contained a de-identified subject ID, COVID-19 status, age in years and sex. The samples were drawn from the first 160 participants of the ongoing ImmuneRACE study and from more than 1,000 subjects provided by 6 global collaborators. The prospective study material was composed of cDNA or gDNA derived from T cells, B-cell-depleted T cells, or PBMCs. The dataset comprised deeply sampled blood TCRbeta repertoires from subjects exposed to, actively infected with, or recovered from COVID-19. HLA class I and class II types, where available, came from metadata supplied by the sample provider rather than from assay-based typing. Overall study results and their limits: Clinical and demographic metadata were provided uncurated, with the amount varying by source and participant.

V loses 2 bases at its end and J loses 4 bases; junction bases beyond the gene matches: 9. From a lookup of the germline V gene, CDR1 and CDR2 are MNHEY and SVGAGI. The CDR3 starts with the cysteine, ends with the phenylalanine, and has 16 residues. Here the CDR3 DNA is all that survives: 48 bases in frame from base 1. About this clone itself: Its antigen is unknown. One base away there is no much larger clone; base qualities are not given.

Whole blood was collected in K2EDTA tubes by collaborating institutions according to the institutions' own protocols. For TCRbeta analysis, collaborators shipped samples in one of three forms: frozen whole blood, isolated PBMCs, or DNA extracted from either of those sample types. TCRbeta CDR3 regions were amplified from genomic DNA by means of the immunoSEQ Assay, a bias-controlled multiplex PCR. The paper's data handling went like this. The number of nucleated cells in each sample was estimated by amplification of reference gene primers within the assay. To quantify the absolute abundance of each unique TCRbeta CDR3 rearrangement, sequence reads were collapsed and filtered. For each sample, productive Simpson clonality was calculated by taking the square root of Simpson's diversity index across productive rearrangements. TCRdb re-hosts the immuneACCESS table, in-frame sequences only. Its copies lack some clones; in the studies checked, an unresolved V gene accounts for under half of them, and the cause for the rest is not known. V and J calls plus clone size are reproduced from that table; the DNA served to infer D and trimming. Here the sample has about 88,000 clones; 87% occur a single time. More than 14% of the sample belongs to the ten largest clones.

The sequencing input was peripheral blood. The chain uses TRBV6-5 and TRBJ2-7; 9 junctional bases match TRBD1. The receptor was derived from a male donor with acute or convalescent COVID-19. The CDR3 reads as follows: CASSYGGQGTGYEQYF. The DNA is TGTGCCAGCAGTTACGGAGGACAGGGGACTGGGTACGAGCAGTACTTC.